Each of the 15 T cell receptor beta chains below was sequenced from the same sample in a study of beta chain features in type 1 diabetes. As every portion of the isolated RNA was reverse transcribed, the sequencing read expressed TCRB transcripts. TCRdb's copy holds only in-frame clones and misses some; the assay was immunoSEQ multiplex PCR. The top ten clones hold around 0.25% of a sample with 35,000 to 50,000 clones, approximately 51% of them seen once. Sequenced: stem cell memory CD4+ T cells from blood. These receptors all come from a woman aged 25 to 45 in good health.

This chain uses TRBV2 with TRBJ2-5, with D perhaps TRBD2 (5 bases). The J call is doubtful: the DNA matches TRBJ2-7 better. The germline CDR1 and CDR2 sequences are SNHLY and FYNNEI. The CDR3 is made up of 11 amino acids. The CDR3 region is CAGAGNYEQYF. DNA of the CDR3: TGTGCGGGTGCGGGTAACTACGAGCAGTACTTC.

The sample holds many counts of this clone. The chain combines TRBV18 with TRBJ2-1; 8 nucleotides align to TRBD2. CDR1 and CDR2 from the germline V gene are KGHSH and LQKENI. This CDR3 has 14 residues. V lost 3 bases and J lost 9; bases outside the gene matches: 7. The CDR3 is CASSPLPAGGEQFF. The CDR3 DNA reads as TGTGCCAGCTCACCTCTACCTGCGGGAGGTGAGCAGTTCTTC.

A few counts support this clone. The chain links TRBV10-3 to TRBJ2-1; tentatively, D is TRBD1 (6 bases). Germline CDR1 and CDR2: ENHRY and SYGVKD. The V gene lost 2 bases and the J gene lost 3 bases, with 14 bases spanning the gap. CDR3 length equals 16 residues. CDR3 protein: CAISEHREGNYNEQFF. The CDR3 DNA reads TGTGCCATCAGTGAGCACAGGGAAGGGAACTACAATGAGCAGTTCTTC.

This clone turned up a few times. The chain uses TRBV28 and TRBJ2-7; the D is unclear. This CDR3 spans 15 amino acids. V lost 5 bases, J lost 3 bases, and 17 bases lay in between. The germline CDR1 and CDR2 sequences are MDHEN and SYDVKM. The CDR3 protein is CASSLAAATHYEQYF. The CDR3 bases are TGTGCCAGCAGTCTCGCAGCAGCGACTCACTACGAGCAGTACTTC. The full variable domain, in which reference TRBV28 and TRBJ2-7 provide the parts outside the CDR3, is DVKVTQSSRYLVKRTGEKVFLECVQDMDHENMFWYRQDPGLGLRLIYFSYDVKMKEKGDIPEGYSVSREKKERFSLILESASTNQTSMYLCASSLAAATHYEQYFGPGTRLTVT.

The CDR3 region has the DNA TGTGCCAGCAGTCACTTCCTAGCGGGAGGGATCAATGAGCAGTTCTTC. It translates to CASSHFLAGGINEQFF. The chain uses TRBV27 and TRBJ2-1; TRBD2 aligns across 12 bases. With V trimmed by 5 bases and J by 6 bases, 8 bases remained unmatched. The CDR3 has 16 amino acids. Germline-derived CDR1 and CDR2 are MNHEY and SMNVEV (reference sequence).

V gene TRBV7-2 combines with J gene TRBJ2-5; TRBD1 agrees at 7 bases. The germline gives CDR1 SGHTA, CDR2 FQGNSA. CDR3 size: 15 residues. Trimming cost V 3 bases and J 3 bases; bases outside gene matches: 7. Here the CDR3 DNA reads TGTGCCAGCAGCTTCTACAGGGGATGGGAAGAGACCCAGTACTTC. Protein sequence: CASSFYRGWEETQYF.

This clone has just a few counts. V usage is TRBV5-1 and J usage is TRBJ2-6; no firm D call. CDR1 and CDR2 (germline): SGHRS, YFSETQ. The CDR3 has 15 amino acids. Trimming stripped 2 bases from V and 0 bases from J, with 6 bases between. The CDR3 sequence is CASSFIHSGANVLTF. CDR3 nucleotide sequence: TGCGCCAGCAGCTTTATACACTCTGGGGCCAACGTCCTGACTTTC.

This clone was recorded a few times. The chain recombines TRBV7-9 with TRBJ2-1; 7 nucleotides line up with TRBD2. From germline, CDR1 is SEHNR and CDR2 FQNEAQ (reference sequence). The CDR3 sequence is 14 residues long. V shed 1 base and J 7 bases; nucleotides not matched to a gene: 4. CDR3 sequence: CASSLGGSGNEQFF. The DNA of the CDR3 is TGTGCCAGCAGCTTAGGCGGGAGTGGGAATGAGCAGTTCTTC.

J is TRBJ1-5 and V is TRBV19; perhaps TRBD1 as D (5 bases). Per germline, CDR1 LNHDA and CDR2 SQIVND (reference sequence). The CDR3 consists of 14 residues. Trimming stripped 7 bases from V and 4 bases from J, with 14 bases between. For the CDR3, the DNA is TGTGCCAGTACCCGGGGGTCTAGAAATCAGCCCCAGCATTTT. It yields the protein CASTRGSRNQPQHF. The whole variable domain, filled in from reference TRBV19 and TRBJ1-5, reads DGGITQSPKYLFRKEGQNVTLSCEQNLNHDAMYWYRQDPGQGLRLIYYSQIVNDFQKGDIAEGYSVSREKKESFPLTVTSAQKNPTAFYLCASTRGSRNQPQHFGDGTRLSIL.

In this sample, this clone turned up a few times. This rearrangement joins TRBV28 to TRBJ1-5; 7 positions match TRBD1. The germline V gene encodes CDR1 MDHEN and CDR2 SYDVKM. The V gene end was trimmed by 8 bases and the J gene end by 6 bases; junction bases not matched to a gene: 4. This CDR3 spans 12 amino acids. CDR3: CASYRGRQPQHF. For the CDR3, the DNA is TGTGCCAGCTACAGGGGTCGTCAGCCCCAGCATTTT.

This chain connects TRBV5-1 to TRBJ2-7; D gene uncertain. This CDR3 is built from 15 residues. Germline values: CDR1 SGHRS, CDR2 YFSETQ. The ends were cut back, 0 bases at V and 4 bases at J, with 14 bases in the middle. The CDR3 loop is CASSLEPTLLYEQYF. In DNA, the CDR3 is TGCGCCAGCAGCTTGGAACCTACCCTCCTTTACGAGCAGTACTTC.

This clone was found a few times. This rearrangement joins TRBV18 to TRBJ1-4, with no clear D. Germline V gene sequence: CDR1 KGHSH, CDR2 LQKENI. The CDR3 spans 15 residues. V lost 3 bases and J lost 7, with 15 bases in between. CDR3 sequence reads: CASSPWTPRAEKLFF. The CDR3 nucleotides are TGTGCCAGCTCACCTTGGACTCCCCGGGCTGAAAAACTGTTTTTT.

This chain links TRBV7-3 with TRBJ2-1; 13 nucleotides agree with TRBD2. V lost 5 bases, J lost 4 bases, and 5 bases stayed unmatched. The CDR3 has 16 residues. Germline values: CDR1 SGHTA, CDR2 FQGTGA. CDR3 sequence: CASSATSGRAYNEQFF. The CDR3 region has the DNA TGTGCCAGCAGCGCCACTAGCGGGAGGGCTTACAATGAGCAGTTCTTC.

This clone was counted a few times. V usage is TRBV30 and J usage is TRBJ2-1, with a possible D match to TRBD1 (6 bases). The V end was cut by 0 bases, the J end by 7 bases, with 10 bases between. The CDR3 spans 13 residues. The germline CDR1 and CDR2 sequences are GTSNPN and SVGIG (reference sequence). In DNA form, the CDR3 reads TGTGCCTGGAGTGTAGGGACAACTAATGAGCAGTTCTTC. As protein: CAWSVGTTNEQFF.

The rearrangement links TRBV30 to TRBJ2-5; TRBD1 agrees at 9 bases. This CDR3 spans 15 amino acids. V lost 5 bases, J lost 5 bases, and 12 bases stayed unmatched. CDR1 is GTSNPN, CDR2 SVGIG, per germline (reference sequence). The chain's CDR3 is CAWGKQGAIGETQYF. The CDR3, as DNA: TGTGCCTGGGGTAAACAGGGGGCGATTGGGGAGACCCAGTACTTC.